The clone carrying this T cell receptor beta chain has only a few counts. This CDR3 is 14 amino acids long. CDR1 is SGDLS and CDR2 is YYNGEE in the germline V gene. J gave up 2 bases and V 5 bases, and 4 bases lay outside the gene matches. This sample stems from a study of patients and donors after allogeneic stem cell transplantation. TCRdb used MiXCR to reprocess the RT-PCR reads, holding one entry per CDR3 protein. The data contain roughly 200,000 distinct CDR3 sequences, around two fifths of them seen just once; the ten biggest clones take up less than 40%. The sample was blood, either unsorted or a sorted T cell fraction (not recorded which). This TCR derives from a human donor who was either an allogeneic HSCT recipient or a stem cell or donor lymphocyte infusion donor (not recorded which). It is not recorded whose cells these are; they may come from a transplant donor. The chain combines TRBV9 with TRBJ2-3; 8 bases fit TRBD2. The CDR3 sequence: CASSVSGVTDTQYF. CDR3 DNA sequence: TGTGCCAGCAGTGTTAGCGGGGTCACAGATACGCAGTATTTT.